The clone carrying this T cell receptor (beta chain) was recorded many times. This sample is drawn from a study of neurological immune-mediated disorders. It was by 5'RACE with 10-nucleotide random UMIs that the cDNA was made. Sequencing runs each generated in excess of 170 million TCR-beta sequences derived from 15-18 subjects. One entry per CDR3 protein results from TCRdb running MiXCR on the 5' RACE reads. Altogether about 51,000 distinct CDR3 sequences are present, approximately 15% being singletons, with the ten largest covering more than 3.5%. Germline V gives CDR1 ENHRY, CDR2 SYGVKD. V was pared by 7 bases and J by 5 bases, with 14 bases between. The CDR3 extends over 13 amino acids.

The V call is TRBV10-3, the J call TRBJ2-5; D remains unclear. The receptor was isolated from a man aged 55 to 70 in good health. Sequenced input: PBMCs. CDR3 coding DNA: TGTGCCATCATGGGCGGCCAACCCGAGACCCAGTACTTC. Translated: CAIMGGQPETQYF.